The 17 T cell receptor beta chains reported below all come from one sample, sequenced in a study of beta chain features in type 1 diabetes. The authors reverse transcribed all of the isolated RNA, so sequencing captured expressed TCRB transcripts. The protocol was immunoSEQ multiplex PCR, while the TCRdb copy is restricted to in-frame clones and leaves out a portion. The repertoire holds about 360,000 clones, with 10% to 15% as singletons. Source material: naive CD4+ T cells from blood. These receptors originate from a man in his late teens or twenties in good health.

Only a few counts were recorded for this clone. CDR3 in DNA: TGTGCCAGCTCACTAAACCAACAGGGGAGCGGCAATCAGCCCCAGCATTTT. Protein: CASSLNQQGSGNQPQHF. The V gene is TRBV18, the J gene TRBJ1-5, with 7 bases that match TRBD1. Trimming removed 4 bases from V and 2 bases from J; junction bases left unmatched: 11. Germline V CDR1 and CDR2: KGHSH, LQKENI. This CDR3 spans 17 amino acids.

Turning to this clone: The sample has other DNA sequences that encode this CDR3 too. The chain joins TRBV28 to TRBJ2-3; D not certain. The CDR3 covers 13 residues. Trimming pared 6 bases from V and 0 bases from J, leaving 7 bases between. Per germline, CDR1 MDHEN and CDR2 SYDVKM. This CDR3 is CASSLPSTDTQYF. CDR3 DNA sequence: TGTGCCAGCAGCCTCCCTAGCACAGATACGCAGTATTTT. Drawing the rest from reference TRBV28 and TRBJ2-3, the complete variable domain is DVKVTQSSRYLVKRTGEKVFLECVQDMDHENMFWYRQDPGLGLRLIYFSYDVKMKEKGDIPEGYSVSREKKERFSLILESASTNQTSMYLCASSLPSTDTQYFGPGTRLTVL.

The table lists this clone with a few counts. The chain is built from TRBV4-3 and TRBJ2-7; D gene unclear. This CDR3 is 16 amino acids long. CDR1 and CDR2 from the germline V gene are LGHNA and YSLEER. Trimming shortened V by 1 base and J by 5 bases, and 18 bases separated the two germline ends. The CDR3 sequence is CASSQGLSRSSDEQYF. In DNA form, the CDR3 reads TGCGCCAGCAGCCAAGGGCTATCTCGTAGCTCTGACGAGCAGTACTTC.

The CDR3 coding sequence is TGCGCCAGCAGCTTGACAGGGGGTGTGGGCACTGAAGCTTTCTTT. This gives the protein CASSLTGGVGTEAFF. The chain employs TRBV5-1 and TRBJ1-1; TRBD1 agrees at 8 bases. The germline CDR1 and CDR2 sequences are SGHRS and YFSETQ. The CDR3 has 15 amino acids. Trimming cost V 1 base and J 4 bases; bases outside gene matches: 6. The full variable domain, its missing parts supplied by reference TRBV5-1 and TRBJ1-1, is KAGVTQTPRYLIKTRGQQVTLSCSPISGHRSVSWYQQTPGQGLQFLFEYFSETQRNKGNFPGRFSGRQFSNSRSEMNVSTLELGDSALYLCASSLTGGVGTEAFFGQGTRLTVV.

The chain links TRBV5-4 to TRBJ2-5; 8 nucleotides line up with TRBD2. Looked up from germline, CDR1 is SGHNT and CDR2 is YYREEE (reference sequence). The CDR3 is made up of 15 amino acids. The V segment lost 1 base and the J segment 1 base; nucleotides outside the gene matches: 3. CDR3 sequence: CASSLWLAGQETQYF. In nucleotides, the CDR3 is TGTGCCAGCAGCTTGTGGCTAGCGGGCCAAGAGACCCAGTACTTC.

This clone has ten or more counts. V usage is TRBV29-1 and J usage is TRBJ2-1; 9 bases are shared with TRBD2. Losses at the gene ends were 6 bases for V and 8 bases for J; bases not matched to a gene: 11. The CDR3 covers 14 residues. CDR1 and CDR2 from the germline V gene are SQVTM and ANQGSEA. The CDR3 DNA reads TGCAGCGTCCTCATCGGGACTAGCATCTATGAGCAGTTCTTC. As protein: CSVLIGTSIYEQFF.

This chain links TRBV7-9 with TRBJ1-3; tentatively, D is TRBD1 (6 bases). CDR1 SEHNR and CDR2 FQNEAQ come from the germline V gene (reference sequence). V was cut by 5 bases and J by 0 bases, with 11 bases left in between. This CDR3 spans 15 amino acids. The CDR3 spells CASSRGGRSGNTIYF. The CDR3 DNA reads as TGTGCCAGCAGCAGAGGGGGACGCTCTGGAAACACCATATATTTT.

The J gene is TRBJ1-1, the V gene TRBV19; D is perhaps TRBD1 (5 bases). Germline CDR1 reads LNHDA; CDR2 reads SQIVND (reference sequence). The V end was cut by 5 bases, the J end by 1 base, with 14 bases between. The CDR3 is 15 amino acids. The CDR3 sequence: CASSALTTANTEAFF. CDR3 sequence (DNA): TGTGCCAGTAGTGCGCTTACGACAGCGAACACTGAAGCTTTCTTT.

This clone was found a few times. CDR3: CASSHRASYEQYF. DNA of the CDR3: TGTGCCAGTAGTCACAGGGCCTCCTACGAGCAGTACTTC. This chain joins TRBV19 and TRBJ2-7; D is possibly TRBD1 (6 bases). The length of the CDR3 is 13 residues. Trimming left V 5 bases short and J 0 bases short, with 8 bases between. CDR1 LNHDA and CDR2 SQIVND come from the germline V gene (reference sequence).

V usage is TRBV18 and J usage is TRBJ2-7; the match to TRBD2 covers 7 bases. The ends lost 4 bases at V and 0 bases at J; junction bases unmatched: 15. The CDR3 runs 18 residues. Germline CDR1 and CDR2: KGHSH and LQKENI. The CDR3 region is CASSLGLGSGLTSYEQYF. The CDR3 DNA is TGTGCCAGCTCACTGGGGTTGGGTAGCGGGCTTACCTCCTACGAGCAGTACTTC.

The gene calls are TRBV6-1 and TRBJ1-1, with a tentative D call TRBD1 (6 bases). The germline gives CDR1 MNHNS, CDR2 SASEGT. This CDR3 is built from 17 residues. V lost 2 bases and J 0 bases, leaving 16 bases between the germline ends. The CDR3 loop reads CASSESPTGTVNTEAFF. The CDR3, as DNA: TGTGCCAGCAGTGAAAGCCCAACAGGGACCGTGAACACTGAAGCTTTCTTT.

The DNA of the CDR3 is TGTGCCAGCGGTGGACGACAGGGGCGTTTAAATGAAAAACTGTTTTTT. Its protein is CASGGRQGRLNEKLFF. The chain combines TRBV6-6 with TRBJ1-4; 8 bases fit TRBD1. With 8 bases clipped from V and 5 bases from J, the junction kept 13 bases outside the gene matches. Per the germline V gene, CDR1 is MNHNY and CDR2 is SVGAGI (reference sequence). CDR3 length: 16 amino acids.

There are a few counts of this clone. The V and J genes are TRBV5-1 and TRBJ2-1, with 7 bases aligning to TRBD1. The ends lost 4 bases at V and 7 bases at J; junction bases unmatched: 11. CDR1 SGHRS and CDR2 YFSETQ come from the germline V gene. The CDR3 sequence is 15 residues long. In DNA, the CDR3 is TGCGCCAGCAGCGGACACCTGACAGGGTGGAATGAGCAGTTCTTC. Its translation: CASSGHLTGWNEQFF. The full variable domain, completed using reference TRBV5-1 and TRBJ2-1, is KAGVTQTPRYLIKTRGQQVTLSCSPISGHRSVSWYQQTPGQGLQFLFEYFSETQRNKGNFPGRFSGRQFSNSRSEMNVSTLELGDSALYLCASSGHLTGWNEQFFGPGTRLTVL.

The chain carries TRBV5-1 and TRBJ1-1; D is uncertain. The CDR3 contains 12 residues. Germline loops: CDR1 SGHRS, CDR2 YFSETQ. Trimming took 4 bases from V and 4 from J, leaving 8 bases between them. The CDR3 DNA reads TGCGCCAGCAGCGTGGACGGCACTGAAGCTTTCTTT. It yields the protein CASSVDGTEAFF.

The chain is built from TRBV15 and TRBJ2-7; tentative D call: TRBD1 (5 bases). Germline V gives CDR1 LNHNV, CDR2 YYDKDF (reference sequence). Between the trimmed V and J ends, which lost 5 bases and 3 bases, there was a span of 20 bases. The CDR3 is 16 amino acids. The CDR3 nucleotides read TGTGCCACCAGCCGCCTCCCGCAGGGTTTGGTCTACGAGCAGTACTTC. Its protein is CATSRLPQGLVYEQYF.

V gene TRBV14 combines with J gene TRBJ1-1, with 8 bases lining up with TRBD1. The germline CDR1 and CDR2 sequences are SGHDN and FVKESK. V was clipped by 0 bases and J by 1 base; unmatched bases: 4. The CDR3 sequence is 16 residues long. CDR3 residues: CASSQDLGTGNTEAFF. DNA of the CDR3: TGTGCCAGCAGCCAAGATCTTGGGACAGGGAACACTGAAGCTTTCTTT. The entire variable domain, with the rest obtained from reference TRBV14 and TRBJ1-1, is as follows: EAGVTQFPSHSVIEKGQTVTLRCDPISGHDNLYWYRRVMGKEIKFLLHFVKESKQDESGMPNNRFLAERTGGTYSTLKVQPAELEDSGVYFCASSQDLGTGNTEAFFGQGTRLTVV.

The chain combines TRBV2 with TRBJ2-1, with TRBD2 matching over 13 bases. Trimming cost V 6 bases and J 7 bases; bases outside gene matches: 6. The CDR3 consists of 15 residues. Germline V gene sequence: CDR1 SNHLY, CDR2 FYNNEI. The CDR3 is CASRRTSGGTNEQFF. The CDR3 DNA sequence: TGTGCCAGCAGAAGGACTAGCGGGGGAACGAATGAGCAGTTCTTC.